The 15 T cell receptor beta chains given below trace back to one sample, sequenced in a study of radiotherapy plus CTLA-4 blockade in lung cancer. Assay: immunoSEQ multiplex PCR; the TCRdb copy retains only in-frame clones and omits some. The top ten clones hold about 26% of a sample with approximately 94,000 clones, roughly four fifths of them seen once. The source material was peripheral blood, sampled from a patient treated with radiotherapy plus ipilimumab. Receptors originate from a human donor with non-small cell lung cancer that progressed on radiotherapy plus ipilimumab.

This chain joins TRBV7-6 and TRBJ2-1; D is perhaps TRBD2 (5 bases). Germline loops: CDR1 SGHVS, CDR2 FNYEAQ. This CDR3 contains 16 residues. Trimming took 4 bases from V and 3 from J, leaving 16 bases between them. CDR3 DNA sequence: TGTGCCAGCAGCTGGCGGCGGGCACCTGACTACAATGAGCAGTTCTTC. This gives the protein CASSWRRAPDYNEQFF. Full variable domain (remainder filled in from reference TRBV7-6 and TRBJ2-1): GAGVSQSPRYKVTKRGQDVALRCDPISGHVSLYWYRQALGQGPEFLTYFNYEAQQDKSGLPNDRFSAERPEGSISTLTIQRTEQRDSAMYRCASSWRRAPDYNEQFFGPGTRLTVL.

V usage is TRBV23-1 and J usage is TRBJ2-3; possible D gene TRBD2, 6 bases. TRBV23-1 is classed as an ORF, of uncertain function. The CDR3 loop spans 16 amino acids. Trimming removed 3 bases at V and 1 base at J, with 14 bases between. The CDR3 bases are TGCGCCAGCAGTCACCTCGGGCGGAGGGGCACAGATACGCAGTATTTT. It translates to CASSHLGRRGTDTQYF.

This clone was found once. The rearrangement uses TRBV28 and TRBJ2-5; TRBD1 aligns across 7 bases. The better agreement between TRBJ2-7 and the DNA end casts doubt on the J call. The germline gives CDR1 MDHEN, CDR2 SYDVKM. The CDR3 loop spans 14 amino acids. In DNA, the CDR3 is TGTGCCAGCAGTTTGATACAGGGGTACTACGAGCAGTACTTC. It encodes CASSLIQGYYEQYF.

CDR3 sequence reads: CASTGALPYEQYF. CDR3 DNA: TGTGCCAGCACAGGAGCTCTACCCTACGAGCAGTACTTC. The chain has TRBV2 and TRBJ2-7; no reliable D call. Per the germline V gene, CDR1 is SNHLY and CDR2 is FYNNEI. The germline V and J ends were trimmed by 7 bases and 2 bases, with 12 bases remaining between them. The CDR3 has 13 amino acids.

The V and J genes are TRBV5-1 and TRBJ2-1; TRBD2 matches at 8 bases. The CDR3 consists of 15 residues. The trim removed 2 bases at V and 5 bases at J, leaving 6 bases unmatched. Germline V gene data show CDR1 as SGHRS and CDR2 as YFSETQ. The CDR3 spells CASSLRSGGDNEQFF. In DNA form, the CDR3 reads TGCGCCAGCAGCTTAAGGAGCGGGGGTGACAATGAGCAGTTCTTC.

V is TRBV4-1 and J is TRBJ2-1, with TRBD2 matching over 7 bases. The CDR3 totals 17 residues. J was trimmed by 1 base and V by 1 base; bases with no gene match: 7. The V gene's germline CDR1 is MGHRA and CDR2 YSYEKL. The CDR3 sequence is CASSQGRDYGSYNEQFF. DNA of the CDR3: TGCGCCAGCAGCCAAGGGAGGGACTATGGGTCCTACAATGAGCAGTTCTTC.

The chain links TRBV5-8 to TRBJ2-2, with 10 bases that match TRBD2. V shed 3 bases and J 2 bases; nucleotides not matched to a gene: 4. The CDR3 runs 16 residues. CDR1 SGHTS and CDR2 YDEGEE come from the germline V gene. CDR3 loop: CASSSGLAINTGELFF. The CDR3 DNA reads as TGTGCCAGCAGCTCGGGACTAGCGATAAACACCGGGGAGCTGTTTTTT.

The CDR3 here is CASSQYQGGAQQPQHF. The CDR3, as DNA: TGTGCCAGCAGCCAATATCAGGGCGGCGCGCAGCAGCCCCAGCATTTT. The rearrangement uses TRBV16 and TRBJ1-5; a possible D gene is TRBD1 (5 bases). The germline gives CDR1 KGHSY, CDR2 FQNENV. The ends were cut back, 1 base at V and 7 bases at J, with 17 bases in the middle. The CDR3 totals 16 residues.

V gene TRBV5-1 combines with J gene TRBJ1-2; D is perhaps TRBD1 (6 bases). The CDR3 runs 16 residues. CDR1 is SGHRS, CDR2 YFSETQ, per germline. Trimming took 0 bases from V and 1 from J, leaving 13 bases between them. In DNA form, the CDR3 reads TGCGCCAGCAGCTTGGGCAGGGGAGAAGGTAACTATGGCTACACCTTC. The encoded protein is CASSLGRGEGNYGYTF.

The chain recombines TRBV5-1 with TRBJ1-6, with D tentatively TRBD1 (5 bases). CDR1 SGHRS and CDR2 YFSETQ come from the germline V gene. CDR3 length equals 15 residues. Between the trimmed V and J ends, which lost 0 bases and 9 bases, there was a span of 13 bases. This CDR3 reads CASSLEDGRGSPLHF. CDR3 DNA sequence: TGCGCCAGCAGCTTGGAGGACGGAAGGGGTTCACCCCTCCACTTT.

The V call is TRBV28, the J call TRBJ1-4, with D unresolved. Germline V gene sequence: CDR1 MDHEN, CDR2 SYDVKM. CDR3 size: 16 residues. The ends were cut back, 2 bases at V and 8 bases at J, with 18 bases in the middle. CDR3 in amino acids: CASSLHPGISREKLFF. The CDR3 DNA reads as TGTGCCAGCAGTTTACATCCGGGAATCTCTAGGGAAAAACTGTTTTTT.

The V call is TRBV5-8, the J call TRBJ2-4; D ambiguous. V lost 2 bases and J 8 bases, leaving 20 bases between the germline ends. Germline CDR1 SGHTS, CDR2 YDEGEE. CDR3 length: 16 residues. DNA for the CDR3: TGTGCCAGCAGCTTAAACTCGTGGGGTTTTGTGGACATTCAGTACTTC. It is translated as CASSLNSWGFVDIQYF.

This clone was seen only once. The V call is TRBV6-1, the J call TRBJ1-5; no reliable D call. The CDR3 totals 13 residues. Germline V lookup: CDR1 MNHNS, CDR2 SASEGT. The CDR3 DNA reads TGTGCTGCTGAGCCAAGTCGACATCAGCCCCAGCATTTT. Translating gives CAAEPSRHQPQHF.

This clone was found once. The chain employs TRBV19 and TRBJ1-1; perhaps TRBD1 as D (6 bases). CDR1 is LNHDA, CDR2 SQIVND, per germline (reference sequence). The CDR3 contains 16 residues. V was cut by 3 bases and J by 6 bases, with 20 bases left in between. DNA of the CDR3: TGTGCCAGTAGTATCTTCACCCCAGGGGATTGGGCTGAAGCTTTCTTT. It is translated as CASSIFTPGDWAEAFF.

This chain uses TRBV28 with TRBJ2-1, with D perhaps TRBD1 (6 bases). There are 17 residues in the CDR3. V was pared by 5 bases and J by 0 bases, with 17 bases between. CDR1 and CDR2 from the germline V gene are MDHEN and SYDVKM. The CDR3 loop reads CASSTEQGPLSYNEQFF. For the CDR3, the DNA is TGTGCCAGCAGTACGGAACAGGGCCCCCTCTCCTACAATGAGCAGTTCTTC.